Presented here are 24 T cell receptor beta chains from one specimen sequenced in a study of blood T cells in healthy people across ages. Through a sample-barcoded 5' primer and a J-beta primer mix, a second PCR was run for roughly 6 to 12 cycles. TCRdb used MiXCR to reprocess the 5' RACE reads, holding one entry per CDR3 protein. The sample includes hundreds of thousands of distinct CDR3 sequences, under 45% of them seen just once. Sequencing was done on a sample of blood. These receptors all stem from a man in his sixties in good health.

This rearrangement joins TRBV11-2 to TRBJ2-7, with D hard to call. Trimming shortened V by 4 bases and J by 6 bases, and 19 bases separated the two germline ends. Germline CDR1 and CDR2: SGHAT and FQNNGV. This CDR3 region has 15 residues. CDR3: CASSSLQRLGSEQYF. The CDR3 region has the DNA TGTGCCAGCAGCTCACTTCAGCGTCTGGGTAGCGAGCAGTACTTC.

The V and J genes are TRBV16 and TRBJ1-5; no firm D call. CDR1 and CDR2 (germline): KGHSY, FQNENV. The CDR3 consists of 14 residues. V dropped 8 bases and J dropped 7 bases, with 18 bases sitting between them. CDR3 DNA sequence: TGTGCCAGCTCTCCCGGCCGGGTAGGACAGCCCCAGCATTTT. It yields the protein CASSPGRVGQPQHF.

The CDR3 nucleotides read TGTGCCAGCAGCTTAATATCGGGACTAGCGGACGTATGGGGAACCGGGGAGCTGTTTTTT. Amino acid sequence: CASSLISGLADVWGTGELFF. The chain uses TRBV7-2 and TRBJ2-2; TRBD2 agrees at 11 bases. Germline lookup yields CDR1 SGHTA and CDR2 FQGNSA. Germline trimming cut 2 bases from V and 5 bases from J; bases unmatched to any gene: 16. The CDR3 contains 20 residues.

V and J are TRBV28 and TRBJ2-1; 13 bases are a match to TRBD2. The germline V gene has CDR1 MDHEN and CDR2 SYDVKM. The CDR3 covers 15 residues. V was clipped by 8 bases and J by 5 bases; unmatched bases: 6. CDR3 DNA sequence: TGTGCCAGCGTTACTAGCGGGGGGGGGAACAATGAGCAGTTCTTC. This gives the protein CASVTSGGGNNEQFF.

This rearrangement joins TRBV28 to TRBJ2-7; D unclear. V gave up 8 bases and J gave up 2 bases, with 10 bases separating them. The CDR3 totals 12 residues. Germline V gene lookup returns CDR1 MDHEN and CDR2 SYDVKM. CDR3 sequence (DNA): TGTGCCAGCGGTCTACAGACCTACGAGCAGTACTTC. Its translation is CASGLQTYEQYF. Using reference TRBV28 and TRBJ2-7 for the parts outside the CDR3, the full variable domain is DVKVTQSSRYLVKRTGEKVFLECVQDMDHENMFWYRQDPGLGLRLIYFSYDVKMKEKGDIPEGYSVSREKKERFSLILESASTNQTSMYLCASGLQTYEQYFGPGTRLTVT.

The chain's CDR3 is CASSQEMGSTSGRETQYF. The DNA for the CDR3 is TGCGCCAGCAGCCAAGAGATGGGTTCAACTAGCGGCCGAGAGACCCAGTACTTC. V and J are TRBV4-1 and TRBJ2-5, with TRBD2 identical over 8 bases. With V trimmed by 0 bases and J by 4 bases, 13 bases remained unmatched. The CDR3 is made up of 18 amino acids. Germline V gene lookup returns CDR1 MGHRA and CDR2 YSYEKL.

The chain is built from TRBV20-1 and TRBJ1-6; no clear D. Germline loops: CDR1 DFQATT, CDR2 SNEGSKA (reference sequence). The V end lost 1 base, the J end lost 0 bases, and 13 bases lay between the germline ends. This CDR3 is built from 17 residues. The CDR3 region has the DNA TGCAGTGCTAGAGTGAAGTCGGAGAGCTCCTATAATTCACCCCTCCACTTT. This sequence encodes CSARVKSESSYNSPLHF.

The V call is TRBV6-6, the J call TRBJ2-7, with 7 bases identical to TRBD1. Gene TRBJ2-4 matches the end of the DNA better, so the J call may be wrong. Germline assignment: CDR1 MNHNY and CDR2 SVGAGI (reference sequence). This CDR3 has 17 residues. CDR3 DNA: TGTGCCAGCAGAGTTACGTCAGGGGGTATCGGCAAAAACATTCAGTACTTC. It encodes CASRVTSGGIGKNIQYF.

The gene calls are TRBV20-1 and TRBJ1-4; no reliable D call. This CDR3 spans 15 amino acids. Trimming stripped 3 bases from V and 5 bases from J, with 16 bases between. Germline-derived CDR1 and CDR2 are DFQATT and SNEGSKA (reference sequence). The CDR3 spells CSASKGPAGNEKLFF. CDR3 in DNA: TGCAGTGCTAGTAAAGGGCCCGCTGGGAATGAAAAACTGTTTTTT.

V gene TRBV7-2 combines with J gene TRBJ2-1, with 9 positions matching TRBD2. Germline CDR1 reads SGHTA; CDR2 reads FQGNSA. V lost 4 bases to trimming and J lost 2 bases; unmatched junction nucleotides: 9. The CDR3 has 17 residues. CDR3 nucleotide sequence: TGTGCCAGCAGCTCGAGAGCGGGGGGTCCCACCTACAATGAGCAGTTCTTC. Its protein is CASSSRAGGPTYNEQFF. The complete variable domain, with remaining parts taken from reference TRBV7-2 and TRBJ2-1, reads GAGVSQSPSNKVTEKGKDVELRCDPISGHTALYWYRQSLGQGLEFLIYFQGNSAPDKSGLPSDRFSAERTGGSVSTLTIQRTQQEDSAVYLCASSSRAGGPTYNEQFFGPGTRLTVL.

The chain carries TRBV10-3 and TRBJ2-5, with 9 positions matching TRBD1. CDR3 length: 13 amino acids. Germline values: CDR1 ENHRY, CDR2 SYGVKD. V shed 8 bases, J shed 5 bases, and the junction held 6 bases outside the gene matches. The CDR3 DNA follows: TGTGCCATCCGGGACAGGGTTGCGGAGACCCAGTACTTC. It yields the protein CAIRDRVAETQYF.

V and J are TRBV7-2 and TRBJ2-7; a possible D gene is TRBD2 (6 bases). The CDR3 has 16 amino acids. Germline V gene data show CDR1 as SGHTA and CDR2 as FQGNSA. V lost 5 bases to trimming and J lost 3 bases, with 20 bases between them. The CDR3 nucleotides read TGTGCCAGCAGCCCTGACGGGGGTCTAGTAATCTACGAGCAGTACTTC. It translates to CASSPDGGLVIYEQYF.

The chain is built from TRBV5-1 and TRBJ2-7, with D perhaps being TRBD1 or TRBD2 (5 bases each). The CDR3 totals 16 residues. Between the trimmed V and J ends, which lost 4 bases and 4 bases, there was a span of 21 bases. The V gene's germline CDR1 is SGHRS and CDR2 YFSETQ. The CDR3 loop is CASSRTHRDPRYEQYF. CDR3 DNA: TGCGCCAGCAGCAGGACACACCGGGACCCCCGGTACGAGCAGTACTTC.

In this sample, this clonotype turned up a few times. The CDR3 nucleotides are TGTGCCAGCAGTTCGGACCTCGGGACAGGCTTTACACCTAGCAATCAGCCCCAGCATTTT. This encodes CASSSDLGTGFTPSNQPQHF. The chain joins TRBV28 to TRBJ1-5; 8 bases match TRBD1. CDR1 is MDHEN and CDR2 is SYDVKM in the germline V gene. The CDR3 totals 20 residues. V was clipped by 4 bases and J by 0 bases; unmatched bases: 17.

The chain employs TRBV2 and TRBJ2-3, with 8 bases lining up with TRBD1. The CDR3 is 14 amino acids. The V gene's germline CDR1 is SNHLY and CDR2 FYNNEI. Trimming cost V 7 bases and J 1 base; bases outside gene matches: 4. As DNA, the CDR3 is TGTGCCAGCAATGAGGGACAGGGCACAGATACGCAGTATTTT. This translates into CASNEGQGTDTQYF.

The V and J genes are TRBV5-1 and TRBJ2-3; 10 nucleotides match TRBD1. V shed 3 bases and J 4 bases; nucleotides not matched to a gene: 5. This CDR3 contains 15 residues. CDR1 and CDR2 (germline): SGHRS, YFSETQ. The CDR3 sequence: CASSSGQGGADTQYF. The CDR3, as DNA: TGCGCCAGCAGCTCCGGACAGGGGGGTGCAGATACGCAGTATTTT.

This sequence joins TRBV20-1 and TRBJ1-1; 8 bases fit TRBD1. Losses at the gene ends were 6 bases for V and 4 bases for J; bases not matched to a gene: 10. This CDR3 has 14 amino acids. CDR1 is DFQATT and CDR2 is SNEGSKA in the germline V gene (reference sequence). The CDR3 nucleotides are TGCAGTGCCCCCCCCTGGACAGGGAGCACTGAAGCTTTCTTT. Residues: CSAPPWTGSTEAFF.

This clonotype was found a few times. CDR3 in amino acids: CASSQAGTSGEKETQYF. In DNA form, the CDR3 reads TGCGCCAGCAGCCAAGCGGGGACTAGCGGGGAAAAAGAGACCCAGTACTTC. The chain has TRBV4-1 and TRBJ2-5; TRBD2 matches 13 bases. CDR1 MGHRA and CDR2 YSYEKL come from the germline V gene. This CDR3 is 17 amino acids long. J lost 3 bases, V lost 1 base, and 5 bases had no gene match.

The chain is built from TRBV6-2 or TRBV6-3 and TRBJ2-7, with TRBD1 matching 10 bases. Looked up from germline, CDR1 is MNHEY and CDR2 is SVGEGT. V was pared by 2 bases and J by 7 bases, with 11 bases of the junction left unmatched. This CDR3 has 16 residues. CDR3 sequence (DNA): TGTGCCAGCAGTTACCACGGACAGGGGGTTTACAATGAGCAGTACTTC. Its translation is CASSYHGQGVYNEQYF.

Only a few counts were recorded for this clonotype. The CDR3 DNA sequence: TGTGCCAGCTCACTTCGGGGGTCCGGGACTTATTCCTACGAGCAGTACTTC. Protein product: CASSLRGSGTYSYEQYF. The V and J genes are TRBV18 and TRBJ2-7; tentative D call: TRBD2 (6 bases). Looked up from germline, CDR1 is KGHSH and CDR2 is LQKENI. V was trimmed by 4 bases and J by 1 base, leaving 20 bases between them. The CDR3 contains 17 residues.

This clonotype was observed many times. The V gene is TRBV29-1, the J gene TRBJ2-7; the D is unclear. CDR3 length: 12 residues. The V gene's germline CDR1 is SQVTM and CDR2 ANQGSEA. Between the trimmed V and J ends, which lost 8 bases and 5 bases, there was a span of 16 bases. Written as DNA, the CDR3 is TGCAGCTCCCTCGTAGGGCGCAACGAGCAGTACTTC. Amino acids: CSSLVGRNEQYF.

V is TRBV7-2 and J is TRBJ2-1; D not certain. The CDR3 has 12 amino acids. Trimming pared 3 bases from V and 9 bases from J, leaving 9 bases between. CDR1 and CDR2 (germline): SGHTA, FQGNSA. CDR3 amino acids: CASSFEVGEQFF. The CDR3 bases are TGTGCCAGCAGCTTCGAGGTGGGTGAGCAGTTCTTC.

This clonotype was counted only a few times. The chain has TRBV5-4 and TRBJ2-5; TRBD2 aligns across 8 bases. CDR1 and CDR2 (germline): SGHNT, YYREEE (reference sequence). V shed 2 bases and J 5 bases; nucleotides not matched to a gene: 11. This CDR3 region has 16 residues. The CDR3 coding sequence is TGTGCCAGCAGCTTTACTCGCGGGGGGACTGGGGAGACCCAGTACTTC. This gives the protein CASSFTRGGTGETQYF. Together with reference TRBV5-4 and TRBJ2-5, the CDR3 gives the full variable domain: ETGVTQSPTHLIKTRGQQVTLRCSSQSGHNTVSWYQQALGQGPQFIFQYYREEENGRGNFPPRFSGLQFPNYSSELNVNALELDDSALYLCASSFTRGGTGETQYFGPGTRLLVL.

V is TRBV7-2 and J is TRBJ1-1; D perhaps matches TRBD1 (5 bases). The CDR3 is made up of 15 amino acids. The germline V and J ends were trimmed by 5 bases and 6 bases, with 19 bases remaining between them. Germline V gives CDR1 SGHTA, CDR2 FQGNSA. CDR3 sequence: CASSTLQQAGAEAFF. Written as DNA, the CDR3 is TGTGCCAGCAGCACACTACAACAAGCGGGGGCTGAAGCTTTCTTT.